This section outlines one TCR beta chain sequence together with its context. Its antigen remains unidentified. Nothing much larger sits one base from this clone, and base qualities are not available. Sample treatment or condition, as interpreted from the label and publication: in vitro stimulation with specific CMV peptide epitopes to enrich CMV-specific T cells. TCRdb records Illumina HiSeq 1500 as the sequencer. Starting from the raw public reads, TCRdb applied fastp trimming at Q25, assembled clones with MiXCR and retained in-frame beta chains. One record per CDR3 amino acid sequence lists the most common genes and DNA. For this sample there are approximately 600,000 distinct CDR3 sequences; approximately 40% appear just once. The biggest ten clones account for 48% of the sample. The sample is drawn from a study of T cell repertoires in cytomegalovirus infection (dated 2019 in TCRdb). As for the study more broadly: The peptide stimulations were aimed at well-studied HLA-B-restricted epitopes as well as recently identified HLA-C-restricted CMV epitopes, whose presentation resists viral immunomodulation. Donor HLA type was relevant to the analysis, because carriage of CMV infection together with the matching HLA type was indicated by public TCR beta signatures.

Sequences LGHNA (CDR1) and YNFKEQ (CDR2) are obtained from the germline V gene. The CDR3 starts with the cysteine, ends with the phenylalanine, and has 18 residues. The sequence is cut down to CDR3 DNA, 54 bases in frame from base 1. The V end loses 0 bases and the J end loses 0 bases, and a stretch of 12 bases separates them. The full study reports these points: In the ex vivo response, HLA-C-restricted CMV-specific TCR beta clonotypes were dominant, and in two of eight donors the single most frequent clonotype came from this HLA-C-restricted group. In both this cohort and an independent roughly 330-donor cohort, the cumulative frequency of public TCR beta family members distinguished carriers of CMV infection plus the relevant HLA type.

The rearrangement joined TRBV4-2 to TRBJ2-6, with a weak D call of TRBD2 (5 bases match). The clonotype comes from a human donor in good health (CMV status not recorded). Some clones in this sample may be carry-over from other donors' samples. The sequenced sample was cultured PBMCs, obtained from culture after CMV antigen stimulation. The CDR3 protein sequence reads: CASSQDRGTASGANVLTF. The bases are TGTGCCAGCAGCCAAGATCGGGGTACGGCCTCTGGGGCCAACGTCCTGACTTTC.